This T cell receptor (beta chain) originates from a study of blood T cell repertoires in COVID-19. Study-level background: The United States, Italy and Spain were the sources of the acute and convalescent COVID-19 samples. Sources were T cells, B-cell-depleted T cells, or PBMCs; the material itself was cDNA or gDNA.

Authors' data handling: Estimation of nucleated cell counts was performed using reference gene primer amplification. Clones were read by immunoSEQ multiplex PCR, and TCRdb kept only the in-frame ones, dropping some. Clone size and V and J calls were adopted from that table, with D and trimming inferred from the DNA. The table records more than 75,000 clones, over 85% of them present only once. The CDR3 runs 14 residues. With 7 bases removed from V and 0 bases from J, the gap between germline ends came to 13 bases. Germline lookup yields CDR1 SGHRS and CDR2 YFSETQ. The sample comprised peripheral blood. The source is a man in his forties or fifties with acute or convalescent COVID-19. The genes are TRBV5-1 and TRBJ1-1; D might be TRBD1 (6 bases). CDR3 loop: CASALQGMNTEAFF. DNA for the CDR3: TGCGCCAGCGCATTGCAGGGGATGAACACTGAAGCTTTCTTT.